The 20 T cell receptor beta chains presented below share a single source sample, sequenced in a study of blood T cell repertoires in COVID-19. Assay: immunoSEQ multiplex PCR; the TCRdb copy retains only in-frame clones and omits some. The sample consists of approximately 120,000 clones, 88% of them appearing once. The sample comprised peripheral blood. The receptors were gathered from a human donor in a cohort sampled during active COVID-19.

This clone was seen a handful of times. J is TRBJ1-2 and V is TRBV7-9, with D possibly being TRBD1 (6 bases). The CDR3 is made up of 16 amino acids. The germline V gene has CDR1 SEHNR and CDR2 FQNEAQ (reference sequence). The ends were cut back, 4 bases at V and 5 bases at J, with 20 bases in the middle. The CDR3 bases are TGTGCCAGCAGCTCCGAGGGGCAGGGGCGGAGATATGGCTACACCTTC. Residues: CASSSEGQGRRYGYTF. Looking up the rest from reference TRBV7-9 and TRBJ1-2 gives the full variable domain: DTGVSQNPRHKITKRGQNVTFRCDPISEHNRLYWYRQTLGQGPEFLTYFQNEAQLEKSRLLSDRFSAERPKGSFSTLEIQRTEQGDSAMYLCASSSEGQGRRYGYTFGSGTRLTVV.

Turning to this clone: Other DNA sequences in the same sample also yield this CDR3. CDR3 loop: CATRTSGSYEQYF. In nucleotides, the CDR3 is TGTGCCACCAGGACTAGTGGGTCCTACGAGCAGTACTTC. The V call is TRBV15, the J call TRBJ2-7; weak D call: TRBD2 (6 bases). V was clipped by 6 bases and J by 1 base, with 10 bases between them. From germline, CDR1 is LNHNV and CDR2 YYDKDF (reference sequence). This CDR3 spans 13 amino acids.

The genes are TRBV6-1 and TRBJ2-3; 12 bases align to TRBD1. Germline values: CDR1 MNHNS, CDR2 SASEGT. There are 22 residues in the CDR3. J lost 0 bases, V lost 2 bases, and 18 bases had no gene match. CDR3: CASSEWARVGTGGLESTDTQYF. The CDR3 DNA follows: TGTGCCAGCAGTGAATGGGCTCGGGTGGGGACAGGGGGCTTGGAGAGCACAGATACGCAGTATTTT.

The J gene is TRBJ2-5, the V gene TRBV6-5; D is unclear. V shed 7 bases and J shed 4 bases, with 10 bases lying between them. This CDR3 contains 12 residues. In germline, CDR1 is MNHEY, CDR2 SVGAGI. DNA of the CDR3: TGTGCCAGCACCTCAAGCTTAGAGACCCAGTACTTC. Translated: CASTSSLETQYF.

The chain uses TRBV9 and TRBJ1-4; 9 positions agree with TRBD1. Looked up from germline, CDR1 is SGDLS and CDR2 is YYNGEE. The trim removed 3 bases at V and 8 bases at J, leaving 8 bases unmatched. The CDR3 consists of 15 residues. The CDR3 is CASSETGQGWEKLFF. Written as DNA, the CDR3 is TGTGCCAGCAGCGAAACGGGACAGGGTTGGGAAAAACTGTTTTTT. The full variable domain, completed using reference TRBV9 and TRBJ1-4, is DSGVTQTPKHLITATGQRVTLRCSPRSGDLSVYWYQQSLDQGLQFLIQYYNGEERAKGNILERFSAQQFPDLHSELNLSSLELGDSALYFCASSETGQGWEKLFFGSGTQLSVL.

The chain uses TRBV14 and TRBJ1-1; no reliable D call. Germline lookup yields CDR1 SGHDN and CDR2 FVKESK. The V gene lost 0 bases and the J gene lost 2 bases, with 10 bases spanning the gap. This CDR3 is built from 15 residues. CDR3 protein: CASSQEVGVNTEAFF. The CDR3 DNA reads as TGTGCCAGCAGCCAAGAAGTCGGGGTAAACACTGAAGCTTTCTTT. The full variable domain, its missing parts supplied by reference TRBV14 and TRBJ1-1, is EAGVTQFPSHSVIEKGQTVTLRCDPISGHDNLYWYRRVMGKEIKFLLHFVKESKQDESGMPNNRFLAERTGGTYSTLKVQPAELEDSGVYFCASSQEVGVNTEAFFGQGTRLTVV.

This clone appeared a single time. This chain uses TRBV2 with TRBJ2-7, with a weak D call TRBD1 (5 bases). This CDR3 spans 15 amino acids. Trimming stripped 3 bases from V and 2 bases from J, with 14 bases between. The germline V gene encodes CDR1 SNHLY and CDR2 FYNNEI. DNA for the CDR3: TGTGCCAGCAGTGAGGGGCCAGTTCCCACCTACGAGCAGTACTTC. This codes for CASSEGPVPTYEQYF.

The sample holds a few counts of this clone. The chain employs TRBV4-1 and TRBJ2-2; TRBD2 matches at 9 bases. CDR1 MGHRA and CDR2 YSYEKL come from the germline V gene. This CDR3 spans 16 amino acids. V trimming: 3 bases; J trimming: 6 bases; junction bases outside the gene matches: 8. The CDR3 bases are TGCGCCAGCAGCCATCCCGGGACTAGCTATCCCGGGGAGCTGTTTTTT. This gives the protein CASSHPGTSYPGELFF.

CDR3 protein: CASSLSRLETQYF. As DNA, the CDR3 is TGTGCCAGCAGTTTGTCCCGTTTGGAGACCCAGTACTTC. This sequence joins TRBV28 and TRBJ2-5; no clear D. This CDR3 region has 13 residues. Germline V gene sequence: CDR1 MDHEN, CDR2 SYDVKM. The V gene lost 3 bases and the J gene lost 5 bases, with 10 bases spanning the gap.

The CDR3 region is CATSESQGGTQYF. In DNA form, the CDR3 reads TGTGCCACCAGTGAGTCACAGGGTGGGACCCAGTACTTC. This chain links TRBV24-1 with TRBJ2-5, with D possibly TRBD1 on 6 matching bases. The CDR3 extends over 13 amino acids. Germline lookup yields CDR1 KGHDR and CDR2 SFDVKD. The V end lost 4 bases, the J end lost 7 bases, and 12 bases lay between the germline ends.

The CDR3 protein is CASSPLGLAAETQYF. As DNA, the CDR3 is TGTGCCAGCAGTCCGTTGGGACTAGCGGCAGAGACCCAGTACTTC. The chain recombines TRBV28 with TRBJ2-5; 11 nucleotides align to TRBD2. The CDR3 has 15 residues. V dropped 5 bases and J dropped 4; count of bases not matched to a gene: 6. Per germline, CDR1 MDHEN and CDR2 SYDVKM.

The gene calls are TRBV4-1 and TRBJ1-1; D is perhaps TRBD1 (5 bases). Trimming left V 4 bases short and J 1 base short, with 10 bases between. The germline V gene has CDR1 MGHRA and CDR2 YSYEKL. CDR3 size: 14 residues. CDR3 sequence reads: CASSPRGGNTEAFF. CDR3 nucleotides: TGCGCCAGCAGCCCTCGCGGGGGGAACACTGAAGCTTTCTTT.

J is TRBJ2-5 and V is TRBV9; 7 bases are shared with TRBD1. Germline V gene data show CDR1 as SGDLS and CDR2 as YYNGEE. V was pared by 3 bases and J by 0 bases, with 5 bases of the junction left unmatched. There are 15 residues in the CDR3. DNA for the CDR3: TGTGCCAGCAGCGACGAGACAGGGTACCAAGAGACCCAGTACTTC. Protein: CASSDETGYQETQYF.

The rearrangement joins TRBV4-1 to TRBJ2-7; D remains unclear. This CDR3 has 13 residues. V lost 1 base to trimming and J lost 3 bases, with 7 bases between them. Germline V gene data show CDR1 as MGHRA and CDR2 as YSYEKL. The CDR3 protein is CASSQGVYYEQYF. The CDR3 nucleotides are TGCGCCAGCAGCCAAGGTGTCTACTACGAGCAGTACTTC.

The V and J genes are TRBV5-6 and TRBJ2-2; D might be TRBD2 (5 bases). Trimming pared 0 bases from V and 5 bases from J, leaving 14 bases between. Germline CDR1 is SGHDT and CDR2 is YYEEEE. The CDR3 runs 16 residues. In nucleotides, the CDR3 is TGTGCCAGCAGCTTGGTCCGGGGATTAGGGACCGGGGAGCTGTTTTTT. Protein: CASSLVRGLGTGELFF.

The J gene is TRBJ2-5, the V gene TRBV5-8; 8 positions agree with TRBD1. The CDR3 length is 13 residues. The V gene end was trimmed by 4 bases and the J gene end by 2 bases; junction bases not matched to a gene: 1. Germline values: CDR1 SGHTS, CDR2 YDEGEE. The CDR3 is CASSHRGQETQYF. DNA for the CDR3: TGTGCCAGCAGCCACAGGGGGCAAGAGACCCAGTACTTC.

This clone was detected only a few times. The chain has TRBV4-1 and TRBJ2-2, with D maybe TRBD2 (6 bases). V dropped 6 bases and J dropped 3 bases, with 23 bases sitting between them. In germline, CDR1 is MGHRA, CDR2 YSYEKL. There are 18 residues in the CDR3. The CDR3 region is CASRPLMGLDWDTGELFF. CDR3 sequence (DNA): TGCGCCAGCAGACCTCTCATGGGACTGGATTGGGACACCGGGGAGCTGTTTTTT.

Only one count was recorded for this clone. V usage is TRBV5-4 and J usage is TRBJ2-7; TRBD2 matches at 9 bases. The V gene's germline CDR1 is SGHNT and CDR2 YYREEE (reference sequence). The CDR3 covers 17 residues. V was clipped by 0 bases and J by 4 bases; unmatched bases: 11. The CDR3, as DNA: TGTGCCAGCAGCTTGGCTGCGGGGGGGACACCGATTTACGAGCAGTACTTC. It yields the protein CASSLAAGGTPIYEQYF.

Of note for this clone: The sample has other DNA sequences that encode this CDR3 too. The V gene is TRBV7-2, the J gene TRBJ1-4, with 7 bases identical to TRBD1. V was pared by 1 base and J by 7 bases, with 6 bases of the junction left unmatched. Germline V CDR1 and CDR2: SGHTA, FQGNSA. CDR3 length equals 15 residues. The CDR3 region is CASSLGNRGGEKLFF. As DNA, the CDR3 is TGTGCCAGCAGCTTAGGCAACAGGGGCGGTGAAAAACTGTTTTTT. The full variable domain, completed using reference TRBV7-2 and TRBJ1-4, is GAGVSQSPSNKVTEKGKDVELRCDPISGHTALYWYRQSLGQGLEFLIYFQGNSAPDKSGLPSDRFSAERTGGSVSTLTIQRTQQEDSAVYLCASSLGNRGGEKLFFGSGTQLSVL.

The chain has TRBV5-1 and TRBJ2-2; TRBD2 is a possible D gene (5 bases). Germline CDR1 reads SGHRS; CDR2 reads YFSETQ. CDR3 length: 16 residues. V was clipped by 6 bases and J by 9 bases, with 24 bases between them. This CDR3 is CASTLNWSLEERELFF. The CDR3 DNA reads as TGCGCCAGCACCCTGAATTGGTCACTAGAGGAGAGGGAGCTGTTTTTT.